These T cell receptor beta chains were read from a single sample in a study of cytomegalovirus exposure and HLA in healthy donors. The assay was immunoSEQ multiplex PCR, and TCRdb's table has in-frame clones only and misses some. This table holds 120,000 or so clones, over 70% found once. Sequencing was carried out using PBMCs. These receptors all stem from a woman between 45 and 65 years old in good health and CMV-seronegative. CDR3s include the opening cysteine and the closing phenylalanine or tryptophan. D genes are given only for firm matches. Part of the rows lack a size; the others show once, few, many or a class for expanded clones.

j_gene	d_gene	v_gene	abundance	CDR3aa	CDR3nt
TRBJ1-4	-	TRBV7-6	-	CASSPGVLGDPEKLFF	TGTGCCAGCAGCCCAGGGGTTCTGGGTGACCCCGAAAAACTGTTTTTT
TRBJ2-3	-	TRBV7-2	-	CASSPRTSNTQYF	TGTGCCAGCAGCCCGCGGACTTCCAATACGCAGTATTTT
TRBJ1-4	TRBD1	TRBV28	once	CASSPGTGEEKLFF	TGTGCCAGCAGTCCCGGGACAGGGGAGGAAAAACTGTTTTTT
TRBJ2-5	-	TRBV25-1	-	CASSEYGQSTETQYF	TGTGCCAGCAGTGAATATGGGCAATCTACAGAGACCCAGTACTTC
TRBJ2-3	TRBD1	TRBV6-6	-	CASRKTGFPDTQYF	TGTGCCAGCAGGAAGACAGGGTTCCCAGATACGCAGTATTTT
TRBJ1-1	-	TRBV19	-	CASSRGISNTEAFF	TGTGCCAGTAGCAGGGGAATTTCGAACACTGAAGCTTTCTTT
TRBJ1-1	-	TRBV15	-	CATSRVTGTEEAFF	TGTGCCACCAGCAGAGTTACAGGAACAGAAGAAGCTTTCTTT
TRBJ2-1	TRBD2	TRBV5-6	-	CASSFWGLYNEQFF	TGTGCCAGCAGCTTTTGGGGACTATACAATGAGCAGTTCTTC
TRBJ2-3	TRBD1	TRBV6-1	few	CASSEARTGGPDTQYF	TGTGCCAGCAGTGAAGCGAGGACAGGGGGGCCGGATACGCAGTATTTT
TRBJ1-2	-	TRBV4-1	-	CASSQGQRPLYGYTF	TGCGCCAGCAGCCAGGGGCAGAGACCCCTTTATGGCTACACCTTC
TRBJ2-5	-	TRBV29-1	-	CSVDPTGGGTQYF	TGCAGCGTTGACCCTACAGGGGGGGGGACCCAGTACTTC
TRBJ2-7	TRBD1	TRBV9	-	CASSPTTGGLPYEQYF	TGTGCCAGCAGCCCCACGACAGGGGGCCTACCATACGAGCAGTACTTC
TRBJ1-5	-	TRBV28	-	CASRGQGMPQHF	TGTGCCAGCAGAGGGCAGGGTATGCCCCAGCATTTT
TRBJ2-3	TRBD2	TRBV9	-	CASSDKLAGGADTQYF	TGTGCCAGCAGCGACAAACTAGCGGGAGGGGCAGATACGCAGTATTTT
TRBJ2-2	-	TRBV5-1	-	CASSFLGLTNGRRSGELFF	TGCGCCAGCAGCTTTCTCGGACTAACCAACGGGCGGCGGTCCGGGGAGCTGTTTTTT
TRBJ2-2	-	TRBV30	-	CAFSGGIGGELFF	TGTGCCTTTTCGGGGGGCATTGGCGGGGAGCTGTTTTTT
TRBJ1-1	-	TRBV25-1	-	CASSEYGRHQPEAFF	TGTGCCAGCAGTGAATACGGGAGACACCAACCTGAAGCTTTCTTT
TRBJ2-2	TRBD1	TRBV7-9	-	CSSRMPGQGTGELFF	TGTTCCAGCCGAATGCCGGGACAGGGGACCGGGGAGCTGTTTTTT
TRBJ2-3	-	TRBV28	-	CATADPSRTDTQYF	TGTGCCACCGCAGATCCATCGAGGACAGATACGCAGTATTTT
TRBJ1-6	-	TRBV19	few	CASSIGAGYDSPLHF	TGTGCCAGTAGTATAGGCGCGGGATACGATTCACCCCTCCACTTT